A selection of T cell receptor beta chains follows, all from one sample in a study of blood T cell repertoires in COVID-19. Using immunoSEQ multiplex PCR, the repertoire was profiled, and TCRdb retains in-frame clones only, with some absent. The sample holds 85,000 to 90,000 clones, about 84% seen once. The sequencing input was peripheral blood. Receptors originate from a human donor in a cohort sampled during active COVID-19. CDR3s include the opening cysteine and the closing phenylalanine or tryptophan. Fields, in order: D gene, clone size, J gene, V gene, CDR3 DNA, CDR3 protein. A D gene is named only where the DNA matches it firmly. Size tells how often a clone was seen (once, few, many) or the class of an expanded clone, and some rows leave it out.

D gene: .
clone size: .
J gene: TRBJ1-3
V gene: TRBV29-1
CDR3 DNA: TGCAGCGTTGTGACTGGCTCTGGAAACACCATATATTTT
CDR3 protein: CSVVTGSGNTIYF

D gene: TRBD2
clone size: .
J gene: TRBJ2-1
V gene: TRBV7-2
CDR3 DNA: TGTGCCAGCCGACTTAGCGGGGTAAATGAGCAGTTCTTC
CDR3 protein: CASRLSGVNEQFF

D gene: TRBD1
clone size: .
J gene: TRBJ1-2
V gene: TRBV28
CDR3 DNA: TGTGCCAGCAGTGTCTGGGGACAGGGGTCGTTCCGGTACTATGGCTACACCTTC
CDR3 protein: CASSVWGQGSFRYYGYTF

D gene: TRBD2
clone size: .
J gene: TRBJ2-7
V gene: TRBV27
CDR3 DNA: TGTGCCAGCAGCCCCGGGACTAGGATAGACGAGCAGTACTTC
CDR3 protein: CASSPGTRIDEQYF

D gene: TRBD1
clone size: once
J gene: TRBJ1-1
V gene: TRBV19
CDR3 DNA: TGTGCCAGCCGTACCCTCGGGACAGGGACGATCACTGAAGCTTTCTTT
CDR3 protein: CASRTLGTGTITEAFF

D gene: .
clone size: .
J gene: TRBJ1-4
V gene: TRBV10-2
CDR3 DNA: TGCGCCAGCAGTGAGGGCAGGGCCAAGGGAAGTGAAAAACTGTTTTTT
CDR3 protein: CASSEGRAKGSEKLFF

D gene: TRBD1
clone size: .
J gene: TRBJ2-5
V gene: TRBV11-3
CDR3 DNA: TGTGCCAGCGCAGGGGGCGTGCAGGAGGCCCAGTACTTC
CDR3 protein: CASAGGVQEAQYF

D gene: .
clone size: .
J gene: TRBJ1-2
V gene: TRBV6-2/TRBV6-3
CDR3 DNA: TGTGCCAGCAGTCCGACTTACAACTATGGCTACACCTTC
CDR3 protein: CASSPTYNYGYTF

D gene: .
clone size: once
J gene: TRBJ1-3
V gene: TRBV7-9
CDR3 DNA: TGTGCCAGCAGCTTCCCAGGGATCGTTGGAAACACCATATATTTT
CDR3 protein: CASSFPGIVGNTIYF

D gene: .
clone size: .
J gene: TRBJ1-1
V gene: TRBV5-6
CDR3 DNA: TGTGCCAGCAGCCCCCGGGGGTATAGAGCTTTCTTT
CDR3 protein: CASSPRGYRAFF

D gene: .
clone size: .
J gene: TRBJ1-3
V gene: TRBV15
CDR3 DNA: TGTGCCACCAGTTTAGGATATGGGGAGTCTGGAAACACCATATATTTT
CDR3 protein: CATSLGYGESGNTIYF

D gene: .
clone size: few
J gene: TRBJ1-2
V gene: TRBV19
CDR3 DNA: TGTGCCAGTAGTACCGGCGGGTATGGCTACACCTTC
CDR3 protein: CASSTGGYGYTF

D gene: .
clone size: .
J gene: TRBJ2-2
V gene: TRBV3-1/TRBV3-2
CDR3 DNA: TGTGCCAGCAGCCAAGGGGGCTCCGGGGAGCTGTTTTTT
CDR3 protein: CASSQGGSGELFF

D gene: .
clone size: .
J gene: TRBJ2-2
V gene: TRBV6-5
CDR3 DNA: TGTGCCGCTCAGGGGACATCGAACACCGGGGAGCTGTTTTTT
CDR3 protein: CAAQGTSNTGELFF

D gene: TRBD1
clone size: .
J gene: TRBJ1-3
V gene: TRBV7-8
CDR3 DNA: TGTGCCAGCAGCGCTCGGGGATCGGGACAGGGGGCTGGTTCGAGTGGAAACACCATATATTTT
CDR3 protein: CASSARGSGQGAGSSGNTIYF

D gene: .
clone size: .
J gene: TRBJ2-2
V gene: TRBV19
CDR3 DNA: TGTGCCAGTAGTATAGCAGGAGGGACCGGGGAGCTGTTTTTT
CDR3 protein: CASSIAGGTGELFF

D gene: .
clone size: .
J gene: TRBJ2-7
V gene: TRBV7-8
CDR3 DNA: TGTGCCAGCAGCTTAGGAGGCGCCAGCTCCTACGAGCAGTACTTC
CDR3 protein: CASSLGGASSYEQYF